The T cell receptor (beta chain) described here comes from a study of control samples from healthy donors and cancer patients. Sequencing used immunoSEQ multiplex PCR; TCRdb keeps in-frame clones, though not all of them. The table has about 140,000 clones, around 94% seen once. This sequence was found in a man between 35 and 55 years old in good health. Source material: blood.

This CDR3 reads CASSQDPETGRKYEQYF. CDR3 in DNA: TGCGCCAGCAGCCAAGATCCTGAGACAGGGCGAAAATACGAGCAGTACTTC. The chain links TRBV4-1 to TRBJ2-7; 7 bases align to TRBD1. The CDR3 runs 17 residues. After removal of 0 bases from V and 4 bases from J, the junction contained 12 bases not matched to a gene. Germline CDR1 MGHRA, CDR2 YSYEKL.